The rows below give T cell receptor beta chains drawn from one sample of a study of T-cell memory formation after mild COVID-19. TCRdb used MiXCR to reprocess the 5' RACE reads, holding one entry per CDR3 protein. This table holds 110,000 or so distinct CDR3 sequences, about 24% found once. Source material: PBMCs or a T cell subset sorted from them (not recorded which). Source of these receptors: a man aged 18 to 29 who had mild COVID-19 (a few samples of this study predate the infection). Cell type and time point are not known. CDR3s include the opening cysteine and the closing phenylalanine or tryptophan. The D gene is left open where the match is weak. Expanded clones are given a class, and other clones once, few, many or no size at all.

V gene: TRBV7-6; J gene: TRBJ2-7; D gene: NA; clone size: few; CDR3 protein: CASSLASGNEQYF; CDR3 DNA: TGTGCCAGCAGCTTAGCGTCGGGTAACGAGCAGTACTTC
V gene: TRBV4-1; J gene: TRBJ1-5; D gene: NA; clone size: NA; CDR3 protein: CASSQVAGSTISNQPQHF; CDR3 DNA: TGCGCCAGCAGCCAAGTAGCGGGCTCCACTATTAGCAATCAGCCCCAGCATTTT
V gene: TRBV5-1; J gene: TRBJ1-1; D gene: NA; clone size: few; CDR3 protein: CASSPRGGGSTEAFF; CDR3 DNA: TGCGCCAGCAGCCCCCGAGGGGGGGGGAGCACTGAAGCTTTCTTT
V gene: TRBV19; J gene: TRBJ2-3; D gene: NA; clone size: few; CDR3 protein: CASSSPDPSTDTQYF; CDR3 DNA: TGTGCCAGTAGTTCACCGGATCCTAGCACAGATACGCAGTATTTT
V gene: TRBV6-5; J gene: TRBJ2-7; D gene: NA; clone size: many; CDR3 protein: CASSYGASSQYEQYF; CDR3 DNA: TGTGCCAGCAGTTACGGCGCTAGCAGTCAATACGAGCAGTACTTC
V gene: TRBV9; J gene: TRBJ1-4; D gene: NA; clone size: NA; CDR3 protein: CASSARAGRALNEKLFF; CDR3 DNA: TGTGCCAGCAGCGCCAGGGCCGGGAGGGCCCTTAATGAAAAACTGTTTTTT
V gene: TRBV4-3; J gene: TRBJ2-2; D gene: TRBD1; clone size: once; CDR3 protein: CASSQRQGPNTGELFF; CDR3 DNA: TGCGCCAGCAGCCAAAGACAGGGCCCGAACACCGGGGAGCTGTTTTTT
V gene: TRBV27; J gene: TRBJ2-6; D gene: NA; clone size: NA; CDR3 protein: CASSLASGAGANVLTF; CDR3 DNA: TGTGCCAGCAGTTTAGCATCCGGAGCCGGGGCCAACGTCCTGACTTTC
V gene: TRBV4-1; J gene: TRBJ2-3; D gene: NA; clone size: once; CDR3 protein: CASRWVGLAADTQYF; CDR3 DNA: TGCGCCAGCAGGTGGGTAGGGCTAGCTGCAGATACGCAGTATTTT
V gene: TRBV5-6; J gene: TRBJ1-1; D gene: NA; clone size: few; CDR3 protein: CASRWTVEAFF; CDR3 DNA: TGTGCCAGCAGGTGGACAGTTGAAGCTTTCTTT
V gene: TRBV29-1; J gene: TRBJ2-5; D gene: TRBD2; clone size: few; CDR3 protein: CSVELAGEAQYF; CDR3 DNA: TGCAGCGTTGAACTAGCGGGGGAGGCCCAGTACTTC
V gene: TRBV5-1; J gene: TRBJ2-7; D gene: NA; clone size: NA; CDR3 protein: CASSLFTDDPLEQYF; CDR3 DNA: TGCGCCAGCAGCTTGTTCACGGATGATCCCCTCGAGCAGTACTTC
V gene: TRBV12-3/TRBV12-4; J gene: TRBJ1-1; D gene: NA; clone size: NA; CDR3 protein: CASSLSDIRTEAFF; CDR3 DNA: TGTGCCAGCAGTTTAAGCGACATACGCACTGAAGCTTTCTTT
V gene: TRBV6-5; J gene: TRBJ1-2; D gene: TRBD1; clone size: few; CDR3 protein: CASSYGDRVAYGYTF; CDR3 DNA: TGTGCCAGCAGTTACGGTGACAGGGTGGCCTATGGCTACACCTTC
V gene: TRBV28; J gene: TRBJ1-5; D gene: NA; clone size: many; CDR3 protein: CASSRRQPLSNQPQHF; CDR3 DNA: TGTGCCAGCAGTAGAAGGCAGCCCCTTTCTAATCAGCCCCAGCATTTT
V gene: TRBV4-3; J gene: TRBJ2-2; D gene: NA; clone size: NA; CDR3 protein: CASSQLRQAGELFF; CDR3 DNA: TGCGCCAGCAGCCAGCTTAGACAGGCCGGGGAGCTGTTTTTT
V gene: TRBV4-1; J gene: TRBJ2-5; D gene: NA; clone size: few; CDR3 protein: CASSLRAGNQETQYF; CDR3 DNA: TGCGCCAGCAGTCTGAGGGCAGGTAACCAAGAGACCCAGTACTTC
V gene: TRBV7-4; J gene: TRBJ2-1; D gene: NA; clone size: few; CDR3 protein: CASSHRPRARNEQFF; CDR3 DNA: TGTGCCAGCAGCCATAGACCTAGAGCGCGGAATGAGCAGTTCTTC
V gene: TRBV12-3/TRBV12-4; J gene: TRBJ1-5; D gene: NA; clone size: few; CDR3 protein: CASSRSGSNQPQHF; CDR3 DNA: TGTGCCAGCAGCCGGTCCGGTAGCAATCAGCCCCAGCATTTT
V gene: TRBV12-3/TRBV12-4; J gene: TRBJ2-2; D gene: NA; clone size: NA; CDR3 protein: CASKGYTGELFF; CDR3 DNA: TGTGCCAGCAAAGGTTACACCGGGGAGCTGTTTTTT
V gene: TRBV4-1; J gene: TRBJ2-3; D gene: TRBD2; clone size: many; CDR3 protein: CASSRLSGGADTDTQYF; CDR3 DNA: TGCGCCAGCAGCCGCCTTAGCGGGGGGGCCGACACAGATACGCAGTATTTT
V gene: TRBV7-2; J gene: TRBJ1-2; D gene: NA; clone size: NA; CDR3 protein: CASSPGPREGYTF; CDR3 DNA: TGTGCCAGCAGCCCCGGGCCTAGGGAGGGCTACACCTTC
V gene: TRBV7-2; J gene: TRBJ1-1; D gene: TRBD1; clone size: NA; CDR3 protein: CASSDQGGTEAFF; CDR3 DNA: TGTGCCAGCAGCGACCAGGGGGGCACTGAAGCTTTCTTT
V gene: TRBV7-9; J gene: TRBJ1-1; D gene: NA; clone size: NA; CDR3 protein: CASSHPAGGQEAFF; CDR3 DNA: TGTGCCAGCAGCCATCCGGCGGGGGGCCAGGAAGCTTTCTTT
V gene: TRBV7-2; J gene: TRBJ2-7; D gene: NA; clone size: few; CDR3 protein: CASSFTGSSYEQYF; CDR3 DNA: TGTGCCAGCAGCTTCACCGGGAGCTCCTACGAGCAGTACTTC
V gene: TRBV28; J gene: TRBJ2-5; D gene: NA; clone size: NA; CDR3 protein: CASSWTVETQYF; CDR3 DNA: TGTGCCAGCAGTTGGACGGTAGAGACCCAGTACTTC
V gene: TRBV14; J gene: TRBJ2-2; D gene: NA; clone size: few; CDR3 protein: CASSLYRNTGELFF; CDR3 DNA: TGTGCCAGCAGCCTTTACAGGAACACCGGGGAGCTGTTTTTT
V gene: TRBV27; J gene: TRBJ2-7; D gene: TRBD1; clone size: NA; CDR3 protein: CASSLSGQPEQYF; CDR3 DNA: TGTGCCAGCAGTTTATCGGGACAGCCCGAGCAGTACTTC
V gene: TRBV12-3/TRBV12-4; J gene: TRBJ2-1; D gene: NA; clone size: NA; CDR3 protein: CASRLGILDEQFF; CDR3 DNA: TGTGCCAGCAGACTCGGCATCCTTGATGAGCAGTTCTTC
V gene: TRBV5-4; J gene: TRBJ2-6; D gene: NA; clone size: NA; CDR3 protein: CASSLGDGVTSGANVLTF; CDR3 DNA: TGTGCCAGCAGCTTGGGGGACGGAGTGACCTCTGGGGCCAACGTCCTGACTTTC
V gene: TRBV4-2; J gene: TRBJ2-3; D gene: TRBD2; clone size: many; CDR3 protein: CASSQGSAGGLSGTDTQYF; CDR3 DNA: TGTGCCAGCAGCCAGGGCTCGGCGGGGGGTTTATCCGGCACAGATACGCAGTATTTT
V gene: TRBV5-1; J gene: TRBJ2-5; D gene: TRBD2; clone size: NA; CDR3 protein: CASSPALAGGRETQYF; CDR3 DNA: TGCGCCAGCAGCCCTGCCCTAGCGGGGGGACGGGAGACCCAGTACTTC
V gene: TRBV7-9; J gene: TRBJ1-2; D gene: NA; clone size: once; CDR3 protein: CASSLALSNYGYTF; CDR3 DNA: TGTGCCAGCAGCTTAGCGCTCAGTAACTATGGCTACACCTTC
V gene: TRBV5-6; J gene: TRBJ1-5; D gene: NA; clone size: NA; CDR3 protein: CASSLTPYSNQPQHF; CDR3 DNA: TGTGCCAGCAGCCTAACACCGTATAGCAATCAGCCCCAGCATTTT
V gene: TRBV7-9; J gene: TRBJ1-1; D gene: NA; clone size: NA; CDR3 protein: CASSLGGVLRRNTEAFF; CDR3 DNA: TGTGCCAGCAGCCTGGGGGGAGTCCTGAGGAGGAACACTGAAGCTTTCTTT
V gene: TRBV5-1; J gene: TRBJ2-7; D gene: NA; clone size: few; CDR3 protein: CASSLTGTGVNEQYF; CDR3 DNA: TGCGCCAGCAGCTTAACCGGGACTGGGGTAAACGAGCAGTACTTC
V gene: TRBV7-8; J gene: TRBJ2-3; D gene: NA; clone size: few; CDR3 protein: CASSPGTQTSTDTQYF; CDR3 DNA: TGTGCCAGCAGCCCCGGGACACAGACTAGCACAGATACGCAGTATTTT
V gene: TRBV7-9; J gene: TRBJ1-2; D gene: TRBD1; clone size: many; CDR3 protein: CASSPGQGHYGYTF; CDR3 DNA: TGTGCCAGCAGCCCCGGACAGGGTCACTATGGCTACACCTTC
V gene: TRBV9; J gene: TRBJ2-3; D gene: NA; clone size: few; CDR3 protein: CASSRQGGSSTDTQYF; CDR3 DNA: TGTGCCAGCAGCAGACAAGGCGGGTCTAGCACAGATACGCAGTATTTT
V gene: TRBV27; J gene: TRBJ2-5; D gene: NA; clone size: few; CDR3 protein: CASSLRGDAETQYF; CDR3 DNA: TGTGCCAGCAGTTTAAGGGGGGATGCAGAGACCCAGTACTTC